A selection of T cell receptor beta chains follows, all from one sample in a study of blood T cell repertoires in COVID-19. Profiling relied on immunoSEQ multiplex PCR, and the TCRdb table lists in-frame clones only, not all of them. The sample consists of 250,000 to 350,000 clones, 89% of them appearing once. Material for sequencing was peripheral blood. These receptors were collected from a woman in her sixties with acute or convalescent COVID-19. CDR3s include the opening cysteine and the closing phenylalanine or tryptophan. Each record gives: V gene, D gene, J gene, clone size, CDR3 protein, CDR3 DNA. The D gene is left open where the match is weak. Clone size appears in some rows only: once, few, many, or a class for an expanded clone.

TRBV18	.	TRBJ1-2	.	CASSPTTDNYGYTF	TGTGCCAGCTCACCAACCACAGATAACTATGGCTACACCTTC
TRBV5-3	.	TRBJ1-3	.	CARSPGPGYGNTIYF	TGTGCCAGAAGCCCAGGGCCAGGGTACGGAAACACCATATATTTT
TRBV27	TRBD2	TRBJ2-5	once	CASSLIRGGLAETQYF	TGTGCCAGCAGCCTCATACGGGGGGGCCTCGCGGAGACCCAGTACTTC
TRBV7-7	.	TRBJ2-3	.	CASSSLGVTDTQYF	TGTGCCAGCAGCTCGCTCGGGGTCACAGATACGCAGTATTTT
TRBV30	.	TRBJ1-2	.	CAWGRGQYYGYTF	TGTGCCTGGGGCAGGGGCCAATATTATGGCTACACCTTC
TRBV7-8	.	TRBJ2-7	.	CASSSGWRNPYEQYF	TGTGCCAGCAGCTCCGGTTGGAGAAACCCCTACGAGCAGTACTTC
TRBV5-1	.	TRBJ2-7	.	CASSPVSGEQYF	TGCGCCAGCAGCCCGGTTTCCGGCGAGCAGTACTTC
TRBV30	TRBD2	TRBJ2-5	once	CAWSVVASGRGSQETQYF	TGTGCCTGGAGTGTAGTGGCTAGCGGGAGGGGATCACAAGAGACCCAGTACTTC
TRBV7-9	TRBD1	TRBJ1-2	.	CASSQDRSYGYTF	TGTGCCAGCAGCCAGGACAGGTCCTATGGCTACACCTTC
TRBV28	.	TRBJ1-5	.	CATRRGGNLYYSNQPQHF	TGTGCCACCAGGCGGGGGGGAAATTTATATTATAGCAATCAGCCCCAGCATTTT
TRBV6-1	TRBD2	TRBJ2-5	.	CASSEVLAGGQETQYF	TGTGCCAGCAGTGAAGTTCTAGCGGGAGGTCAAGAGACCCAGTACTTC
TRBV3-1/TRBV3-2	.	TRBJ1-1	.	CASSQVTGKITEAFF	TGTGCCAGCAGCCAAGTAACAGGGAAGATAACTGAAGCTTTCTTT
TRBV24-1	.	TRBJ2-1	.	CATSDEWEEGSNEQFF	TGTGCCACCAGTGATGAGTGGGAGGAGGGGAGCAATGAGCAGTTCTTC
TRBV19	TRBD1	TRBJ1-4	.	CASSIRRGRPRSEKLFF	TGTGCCAGTAGTATCAGGAGGGGGCGGCCCAGGAGCGAAAAACTGTTTTTT
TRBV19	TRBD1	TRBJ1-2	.	CASSIEGTDGYTF	TGTGCCAGTAGTATAGAAGGGACAGATGGCTACACCTTC
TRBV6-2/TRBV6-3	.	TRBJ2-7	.	CASSYSTRGYEQYF	TGTGCCAGCAGTTACTCGACGCGGGGTTACGAGCAGTACTTC
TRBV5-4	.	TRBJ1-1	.	CASSLGGAGPKILTEAFF	TGTGCCAGCAGCTTGGGTGGCGCAGGGCCCAAAATTCTCACTGAAGCTTTCTTT
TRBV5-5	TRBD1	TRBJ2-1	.	CASSWAWDRENEQFF	TGTGCCAGCAGCTGGGCTTGGGACAGGGAAAATGAGCAGTTCTTC
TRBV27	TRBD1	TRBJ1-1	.	CASSFRWTGQNTEAFF	TGTGCCAGCAGTTTCCGATGGACAGGGCAGAACACTGAAGCTTTCTTT
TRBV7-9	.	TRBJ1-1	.	CASSSTREKALNTEAFF	TGTGCCAGCAGCTCCACAAGGGAGAAAGCCCTGAACACTGAAGCTTTCTTT
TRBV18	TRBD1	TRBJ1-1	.	CASSYGQGRLNTEAFF	TGTGCCAGCTCTTACGGACAGGGGAGACTGAACACTGAAGCTTTCTTT